These 25 T cell receptor beta chains were all obtained from the same sample, sequenced in a study of T cells in Graves' hyperthyroidism and ophthalmopathy. Using RNA transcripts as the source, TCR beta CDR3 regions were amplified. TCR CDR3 underwent first-round RT-PCR with the HTBI primer set. TCRdb re-called the multiplex PCR reads through MiXCR, storing one row per CDR3 protein. The table includes approximately 420,000 distinct CDR3 sequences, 15% detected once. Specimen: blood. The receptors come from a woman aged 25-40 years with Graves' hyperthyroidism.

This clonotype was observed many times. The V call is TRBV27, the J call TRBJ2-3, with TRBD2 matching 11 bases. There are 15 residues in the CDR3. Trimming at V came to 4 bases and at J to 6 bases, leaving 6 bases not matched to a gene. Germline-derived CDR1 and CDR2 are MNHEY and SMNVEV (reference sequence). The DNA for the CDR3 is TGTGCCAGCAGTTCACCGACTAGCGGGGAGGATACGCAGTATTTT. It codes for CASSSPTSGEDTQYF.

This clonotype appeared many times. The chain links TRBV3-1 to TRBJ2-1; TRBD2 matches 14 bases. The germline V gene has CDR1 LGHDT and CDR2 YNNKEL (reference sequence). V shed 4 bases and J 11 bases; nucleotides not matched to a gene: 10. CDR3 length: 16 residues. CDR3 region: CASSPLWTSGRQKQFF. The CDR3 DNA sequence: TGTGCCAGCAGCCCACTCTGGACTAGCGGGAGGCAAAAGCAGTTCTTC.

The CDR3 loop is CASSYPRSHDGSGSSGNTIYF. CDR3 sequence (DNA): TGTGCCAGCAGTTATCCCCGTTCCCACGACGGGTCGGGGAGCTCTGGAAACACCATATATTTT. The rearrangement links TRBV2 to TRBJ1-3; the D is unclear. V was shortened by 5 bases and J by 0 bases, with 29 bases between the two germline ends. This CDR3 spans 21 amino acids. Germline CDR1 reads SNHLY; CDR2 reads FYNNEI. The full variable domain, in which reference TRBV2 and TRBJ1-3 provide the parts outside the CDR3, is EPEVTQTPSHQVTQMGQEVILRCVPISNHLYFYWYRQILGQKVEFLVSFYNNEISEKSEIFDDQFSVERPDGSNFTLKIRSTKLEDSAMYFCASSYPRSHDGSGSSGNTIYFGEGSWLTVV.

In its sample, this clonotype was seen many times. V usage is TRBV28 and J usage is TRBJ2-3; TRBD1 matches 7 bases. This CDR3 has 19 amino acids. CDR1 is MDHEN, CDR2 SYDVKM, per germline. The ends lost 6 bases at V and 5 bases at J; junction bases unmatched: 23. CDR3 residues: CASRQPLDPRDSMIDTQYF. The CDR3 DNA sequence: TGTGCCAGCAGGCAACCCCTAGATCCTAGGGACAGTATGATAGATACGCAGTATTTT.

This clonotype was found many times. The V and J genes are TRBV11-2 and TRBJ2-1; TRBD2 matches at 13 bases. Germline V gene sequence: CDR1 SGHAT, CDR2 FQNNGV. Losses at the gene ends were 5 bases for V and 8 bases for J; bases not matched to a gene: 6. The CDR3 runs to 15 residues. The CDR3 sequence is CASSAWTSGSHEQFF. DNA for the CDR3: TGTGCCAGCAGCGCCTGGACTAGCGGGAGTCATGAGCAGTTCTTC.

This chain connects TRBV7-2 to TRBJ2-2, with D possibly called TRBD1 or TRBD2 (5 bases each). This CDR3 contains 14 residues. The germline V gene encodes CDR1 SGHTA and CDR2 FQGNSA. Trimming shortened V by 5 bases and J by 2 bases, and 9 bases separated the two germline ends. The CDR3 here is CASSRDPNTGELFF. The CDR3 DNA reads as TGTGCCAGCAGCCGGGACCCCAACACCGGGGAGCTGTTTTTT.

This clonotype has ten or more counts. This sequence joins TRBV7-9 and TRBJ2-1; D is perhaps TRBD2 (5 bases). There are 14 residues in the CDR3. V shed 3 bases and J shed 3 bases, with 9 bases lying between them. The germline V gene encodes CDR1 SEHNR and CDR2 FQNEAQ (reference sequence). Here the CDR3 DNA reads TGTGCCAGCAGCTTCCAAGAGGGCTACAATGAGCAGTTCTTC. It translates to CASSFQEGYNEQFF. The variable domain in full, with the rest retrieved from reference TRBV7-9 and TRBJ2-1, is DTGVSQNPRHKITKRGQNVTFRCDPISEHNRLYWYRQTLGQGPEFLTYFQNEAQLEKSRLLSDRFSAERPKGSFSTLEIQRTEQGDSAMYLCASSFQEGYNEQFFGPGTRLTVL.

This rearrangement joins TRBV11-2 to TRBJ1-4, with 10 bases aligning to TRBD1. CDR1 and CDR2 (germline): SGHAT, FQNNGV. The CDR3 is 16 amino acids. V dropped 1 base and J dropped 7; count of bases not matched to a gene: 6. The CDR3 region is CASSLGGTGAGEKLFF. In nucleotides, the CDR3 is TGTGCCAGCAGCTTAGGGGGGACAGGGGCAGGTGAAAAACTGTTTTTT.

This clonotype was found a few times. The chain employs TRBV15 and TRBJ2-1; 8 positions agree with TRBD2. With 0 bases clipped from V and 3 bases from J, the junction kept 1 base outside the gene matches. The CDR3 sequence is 15 residues long. CDR1 and CDR2 (germline): LNHNV, YYDKDF (reference sequence). Here the CDR3 DNA reads TGTGCCACCAGCAGAGAACTAGCGGTCTACAATGAGCAGTTCTTC. Translation: CATSRELAVYNEQFF. Full variable domain (remainder filled in from reference TRBV15 and TRBJ2-1): DAMVIQNPRYQVTQFGKPVTLSCSQTLNHNVMYWYQQKSSQAPKLLFHYYDKDFNNEADTPDNFQSRRPNTSFCFLDIRSPGLGDTAMYLCATSRELAVYNEQFFGPGTRLTVL.

The chain is built from TRBV29-1 and TRBJ1-1; no clear D gene. Germline-derived CDR1 and CDR2 are SQVTM and ANQGSEA. CDR3 length: 13 residues. Deletions cut 3 bases from V and 1 base from J, with 9 bases between. CDR3 coding DNA: TGCAGCGTTGAGATACGGACGAACACTGAAGCTTTCTTT. This translates into CSVEIRTNTEAFF.

With respect to this clonotype: A much larger clone differs from this one at a single base, so this may be a read error. The J gene is TRBJ2-1, the V gene TRBV3-1; D is unresolved. The CDR3 has 13 amino acids. The V gene's germline CDR1 is LGHDT and CDR2 YNNKEL (reference sequence). Trimming left V 4 bases short and J 10 bases short, with 14 bases between. The CDR3 loop reads CASSPVGRNEQFF. CDR3 nucleotide sequence: TGTGCCAGCAGCCCAGTTGGGCGGAACGAGCAGTTCTTC.

A remark on this clonotype: With a much larger clone just one base away, this may be a read error. CDR3 sequence: CANSLVAGRWNEQFF. The CDR3 DNA sequence: TGTGCCAACAGCTTAGTTGCGGGACGGTGGAATGAGCAGTTCTTC. The chain employs TRBV11-2 and TRBJ2-1; D possibly corresponds to TRBD2 (6 bases). Germline loops: CDR1 SGHAT, CDR2 FQNNGV. This CDR3 has 15 residues.

The V call is TRBV9, the J call TRBJ2-3; a possible D gene is TRBD1 (6 bases). The CDR3 contains 14 residues. Between the trimmed V and J ends, which lost 3 bases and 3 bases, there was a span of 11 bases. Germline CDR1 SGDLS, CDR2 YYNGEE. The chain's CDR3 is CASSARTVTDTQYF. CDR3 DNA sequence: TGTGCCAGCAGCGCCCGGACAGTAACAGATACGCAGTATTTT.

This clonotype appeared a few times. The V call is TRBV18, the J call TRBJ2-3, with no clear D. V lost 2 bases and J 6 bases, leaving 12 bases between the germline ends. Germline CDR1 reads KGHSH; CDR2 reads LQKENI. The CDR3 runs 14 residues. The CDR3 bases are TGTGCCAGCTCACCAGCCCGGTATGGGGATACGCAGTATTTT. This sequence encodes CASSPARYGDTQYF.

This clonotype was found once. This chain links TRBV4-2 with TRBJ2-1, with D uncertain. V dropped 1 base and J dropped 8 bases, with 12 bases sitting between them. Germline V gene lookup returns CDR1 LGHNA and CDR2 YNFKEQ. The CDR3 is 14 amino acids. The CDR3 here is CASSQGAARDEQFF. The CDR3 DNA follows: TGTGCCAGCAGCCAAGGGGCCGCCCGGGATGAGCAGTTCTTC.

The genes are TRBV28 and TRBJ1-4; D not certain. This CDR3 spans 13 amino acids. V was cut by 7 bases and J by 1 base, with 7 bases left in between. Looked up from germline, CDR1 is MDHEN and CDR2 is SYDVKM. CDR3 nucleotides: TGTGCCAGCAATTCTGGAACTAATGAAAAACTGTTTTTT. Its protein is CASNSGTNEKLFF.

This sequence joins TRBV20-1 and TRBJ2-3; D unclear. V gave up 1 base and J gave up 3 bases, with 2 bases separating them. The CDR3 has 11 residues. From germline, CDR1 is DFQATT and CDR2 SNEGSKA (reference sequence). The CDR3 sequence is CSARATDTQYF. CDR3 DNA sequence: TGCAGTGCTAGAGCTACAGATACGCAGTATTTT.

With regard to this clonotype: One end of the junction does not line up with germline, which may come from a read error. The chain has TRBV27 and TRBJ2-1, with 7 bases fitting TRBD2. CDR1 MNHEY and CDR2 SMNVEV come from the germline V gene (reference sequence). This CDR3 has 13 amino acids. The CDR3 loop is CASRLLPAGEGFF. Here the CDR3 DNA reads TGTGCCAGCAGGTTATTGCCGGCGGGAGAAGGGTTCTTC.

The V gene is TRBV3-1, the J gene TRBJ2-5, with a tentative D call TRBD1 (6 bases). In germline, CDR1 is LGHDT, CDR2 YNNKEL (reference sequence). CDR3 length: 15 residues. V lost 6 bases and J 3 bases, leaving 17 bases between the germline ends. The CDR3 nucleotides are TGTGCCAGCAGTGGACCCGGGACAAGGGAAGAGACCCAGTACTTC. This encodes CASSGPGTREETQYF.

There are a few counts of this clonotype. J is TRBJ2-5 and V is TRBV25-1; 10 bases agree with TRBD2. With V trimmed by 4 bases and J by 3 bases, 11 bases remained unmatched. The CDR3 is 17 residues long. The V gene's germline CDR1 is MGHDK and CDR2 SYGVNS. The CDR3 bases are TGTGCCAGCAGTGTACTAGCGGGGCCGAGAGATAAAGAGACCCAGTACTTC. Its translation: CASSVLAGPRDKETQYF.

The rearrangement uses TRBV28 and TRBJ2-5, with TRBD2 matching over 8 bases. CDR3 size: 13 residues. The germline gives CDR1 MDHEN, CDR2 SYDVKM. V was clipped by 7 bases and J by 5 bases; unmatched bases: 6. In DNA form, the CDR3 reads TGTGCCAGCACCCTAGGCGGGGGGGAGACCCAGTACTTC. Protein: CASTLGGGETQYF.

The chain couples TRBV7-2 to TRBJ2-2, with TRBD2 matching over 10 bases. Germline V gene data show CDR1 as SGHTA and CDR2 as FQGNSA. The CDR3 is 17 residues long. V gave up 5 bases and J gave up 1 base; unmatched junction bases: 7. The CDR3 is CASSIDRTSGNTGELFF. The DNA of the CDR3 is TGTGCCAGCAGCATAGACCGGACTAGCGGGAACACCGGGGAGCTGTTTTTT.

The CDR3 DNA reads as TGCGCCAGCAGCGAGACCGGGACAGGGAATCAGCCCCAGCATTTT. Its protein product is CASSETGTGNQPQHF. The chain employs TRBV5-1 and TRBJ1-5; TRBD1 agrees at 9 bases. Germline assignment: CDR1 SGHRS and CDR2 YFSETQ. The V segment lost 4 bases and the J segment 4 bases; nucleotides outside the gene matches: 6. The CDR3 length is 15 residues. Supplemented by reference TRBV5-1 and TRBJ1-5, the full variable domain reads KAGVTQTPRYLIKTRGQQVTLSCSPISGHRSVSWYQQTPGQGLQFLFEYFSETQRNKGNFPGRFSGRQFSNSRSEMNVSTLELGDSALYLCASSETGTGNQPQHFGDGTRLSIL.

This chain joins TRBV3-1 and TRBJ2-1; 9 nucleotides line up with TRBD2. This CDR3 spans 15 amino acids. Germline assignment: CDR1 LGHDT and CDR2 YNNKEL (reference sequence). V lost 4 bases, J lost 2 bases, and 3 bases stayed unmatched. In DNA, the CDR3 is TGTGCCAGCAGCCGAGCTAGCGGGACCTACAATGAGCAGTTCTTC. Translation gives CASSRASGTYNEQFF.

There are many counts of this clonotype. V and J are TRBV27 and TRBJ2-7, with D possibly TRBD2 on 5 matching bases. Trimming shortened V by 5 bases and J by 7 bases, and 15 bases separated the two germline ends. The CDR3 has 13 residues. Germline CDR1 reads MNHEY; CDR2 reads SMNVEV (reference sequence). CDR3 DNA sequence: TGTGCCAGCAGTCTTAGAGGGTCTCAGGAGCAGTACTTC. Translated: CASSLRGSQEQYF.